This T cell receptor beta chain was identified in a study of CD8+ T cells in alopecia areata. The wider study: The drug, oral tofacitinib, was given to treated patients at 5 to 10 mg twice daily.

RNA was isolated and reverse transcribed to cDNA, the sequencing template. Method: immunoSEQ multiplex PCR; TCRdb's copy keeps in-frame clones and lacks some. Here the sample spans roughly 65,000 clones, approximately 46% being singletons. This clone was picked up a small number of times. As yet, its antigen is unknown. Study results and caveats: Sequencing of scalp samples also captures resident alphabeta T cells of normal skin.

Sampling of alopecia areata patients yielded lesional scalp punch biopsies as well as peripheral blood. V lost 3 bases, J lost 0 bases, and 5 bases lay in between. The CDR3 contains 13 residues. Per the germline V gene, CDR1 is MGHRA and CDR2 is YSYEKL. The specimen comprised CD8+ T cells sorted from blood, sampled at week 0. The sequence was obtained from a human donor with alopecia areata. The chain employs TRBV4-1 and TRBJ1-1, with D hard to call. The CDR3 region has the DNA TGCGCCAGCAGCCAGGGAATGAACACTGAAGCTTTCTTT. Encoded protein: CASSQGMNTEAFF.